This TCR beta chain was identified in a study of molecular identifiers for immune sequencing clone quantification. With listed TCR primers and previously described methods, bulk TCR libraries were prepared. A single record per CDR3 protein comes from TCRdb applying MiXCR to the PCR reads. This table holds about 640,000 distinct CDR3 sequences, less than 20% found once. Naive CD8 T cells, phenotype CD8+CD4-CCR7+CD45RA+, were sorted. Whole-study results and caveats: For effector cells, clones above 20 RNA copies held over 97% of molecules; for naive cells, under 1%.

On this clonotype: Its antigen remains unidentified.

The CDR3 is 15 residues long. The J gene is TRBJ1-5, the V gene TRBV21-1. TRBV21-1 is designated a pseudogene. The clonotype comes from a human donor in good health. Some libraries in this study had Jurkat cell RNA spiked in. What was sequenced was naive CD8+ T cells from blood, with Jurkat cell RNA spiked in. Subset meaning: FACS-sorted CD8+CD4-CCR7+CD45RA+ naive T cells. The CDR3 region has the DNA TGTGCCAGCAGCAAACGGTGGGAAGGCAATCAGCCCCAGCATTTT. Amino acid sequence: CASSKRWEGNQPQHF.